One and the same sample provided the 19 T cell receptor beta chains below, sequenced in a study of Tregs in tolerant kidney transplant recipients. Using immunoSEQ multiplex PCR, the repertoire was profiled, and TCRdb retains in-frame clones only, with some absent. The sample has around 64,000 clones, roughly 86% seen once. The nonmyeloablative bone marrow transplants came from related graft donors, with transient mixed chimerism. The sequenced sample was CD4+ T cells from blood (PBMCs), obtained 6 months after the transplant. The receptors stem from a human patient who received a combined kidney and bone marrow transplant. These T cells may partly come from the graft donor.

Of note for this clone: Other DNA sequences in the same sample also yield this CDR3. This chain links TRBV6-5 with TRBJ1-6, with a weak D call TRBD1 (6 bases). Germline V gene sequence: CDR1 MNHEY, CDR2 SVGAGI. The CDR3 has 14 residues. Trimming cost V 7 bases and J 3 bases, with 10 bases left between them. The CDR3: CASKRQVYNSPLHF. As DNA, the CDR3 is TGTGCCAGCAAGAGACAGGTCTATAATTCACCCCTCCACTTT.

This clone was seen a single time. The chain uses TRBV7-8 and TRBJ2-6; 11 bases align to TRBD1. The CDR3 is 18 amino acids. J lost 0 bases, V lost 6 bases, and 7 bases had no gene match. Germline-derived CDR1 and CDR2 are SGHVS and FQNEAQ. The CDR3 sequence is CASRPWTGGPSGANVLTF. CDR3 in DNA: TGTGCCAGCAGACCATGGACAGGGGGCCCCTCTGGGGCCAACGTCCTGACTTTC.

The V call is TRBV2, the J call TRBJ1-5; tentatively, D is TRBD1 (5 bases). Germline CDR1 SNHLY, CDR2 FYNNEI. The V end lost 6 bases, the J end lost 7 bases, and 10 bases lay between the germline ends. The length of the CDR3 is 12 residues. The CDR3 DNA reads TGTGCCAGCAGAGGGGTAGGGCAGCCCCAGCATTTT. The encoded protein is CASRGVGQPQHF. Full variable domain (outside the CDR3, taken from reference TRBV2 and TRBJ1-5): EPEVTQTPSHQVTQMGQEVILRCVPISNHLYFYWYRQILGQKVEFLVSFYNNEISEKSEIFDDQFSVERPDGSNFTLKIRSTKLEDSAMYFCASRGVGQPQHFGDGTRLSIL.

Here the CDR3 reads CASTLGDSYEQYF. The CDR3 bases are TGTGCCAGCACCCTAGGGGACTCCTACGAGCAGTACTTC. The gene calls are TRBV11-3 and TRBJ2-7, with a tentative D call TRBD1 (5 bases). This CDR3 contains 13 residues. Trimming pared 7 bases from V and 0 bases from J, leaving 10 bases between. Germline V lookup: CDR1 SGHNT, CDR2 YENEEA.

As for this clone: In the same sample, other DNA sequences code for this CDR3. The V call is TRBV7-8, the J call TRBJ1-6; a weak D match, TRBD1 (5 bases). There are 15 residues in the CDR3. V was pared by 9 bases and J by 0 bases, with 12 bases between. CDR1 is SGHVS and CDR2 is FQNEAQ in the germline V gene. In DNA, the CDR3 is TGTGCCAGTAAACGGGGGGGCTCCTATAATTCACCCCTCCACTTT. Its translation: CASKRGGSYNSPLHF.

To note about this clone: The junction departs from the called germline gene at one end, perhaps through a read error. CDR3 amino acids: CASSFTRTSGSKRVIF. The DNA of the CDR3 is TGTGCCAGCAGCTTCACCCGGACTAGCGGGAGTAAGAGGGTGATCTTC. This chain links TRBV7-2 with TRBJ2-1; 13 nucleotides line up with TRBD2. The germline V gene has CDR1 SGHTA and CDR2 FQGNSA. The CDR3 extends over 16 amino acids.

The chain couples TRBV5-1 to TRBJ2-1; TRBD2 aligns across 8 bases. Germline CDR1 and CDR2: SGHRS and YFSETQ. With 4 bases clipped from V and 6 bases from J, the junction kept 9 bases outside the gene matches. This CDR3 comprises 15 residues. CDR3: CASSPQRGQINEQFF. The CDR3 DNA reads TGCGCCAGCAGCCCCCAGCGGGGGCAAATCAATGAGCAGTTCTTC.

This clone was recorded once. The rearrangement uses TRBV18 and TRBJ2-7, with TRBD2 as a possible D gene (7 bases). The CDR3 loop spans 15 amino acids. Germline assignment: CDR1 KGHSH and CDR2 LQKENI. Trimming removed 1 base from V and 5 bases from J, with 15 bases in between. In nucleotides, the CDR3 is TGTGCCAGCTCACCACGTGAGGGAGGGGGACACGAGCAGTACTTC. It translates to CASSPREGGGHEQYF. Full variable domain (missing parts from reference TRBV18 and TRBJ2-7): NAGVMQNPRHLVRRRGQEARLRCSPMKGHSHVYWYRQLPEEGLKFMVYLQKENIIDESGMPKERFSAEFPKEGPSILRIQQVVRGDSAAYFCASSPREGGGHEQYFGPGTRLTVT.

The rearrangement joins TRBV10-3 to TRBJ2-5, with D possibly TRBD1 on 5 matching bases. CDR3 length: 13 amino acids. V was shortened by 3 bases and J by 2 bases, with 7 bases between the two germline ends. The germline V gene encodes CDR1 ENHRY and CDR2 SYGVKD. This CDR3 reads CAISDHRQETQYF. The CDR3 DNA reads TGTGCCATCAGTGATCACAGGCAAGAGACCCAGTACTTC.

The V gene is TRBV9, the J gene TRBJ1-2, with D perhaps TRBD1 (6 bases). Germline V lookup: CDR1 SGDLS, CDR2 YYNGEE. This CDR3 contains 14 residues. Trimming took off 4 bases at V and 6 bases at J, with 16 bases between the two ends. DNA for the CDR3: TGTGCCAGCAGCCCAAATCAGGGGCTCCATGGCTACACCTTC. Translated: CASSPNQGLHGYTF.

This clone has a single count. The chain couples TRBV29-1 to TRBJ1-5, with 7 bases fitting TRBD1. V lost 7 bases, J lost 2 bases, and 8 bases stayed unmatched. Germline V CDR1 and CDR2: SQVTM, ANQGSEA. The CDR3 consists of 14 residues. This CDR3 is CSAGTGVGNQPQHF. CDR3 DNA sequence: TGCAGCGCTGGAACAGGGGTCGGCAATCAGCCCCAGCATTTT.

This clone was detected only once. The genes are TRBV7-9 and TRBJ2-7; 9 nucleotides align to TRBD2. CDR3 length: 15 residues. V dropped 6 bases and J dropped 4; count of bases not matched to a gene: 10. Germline-derived CDR1 and CDR2 are SEHNR and FQNEAQ (reference sequence). The CDR3, as DNA: TGTGCCAGCAGTCCTCTGGTGCGGGGGGGATACGAGCAGTACTTC. As protein: CASSPLVRGGYEQYF.

This clone was seen a single time. The chain is built from TRBV5-1 and TRBJ2-1; D possibly corresponds to TRBD1 (6 bases). V lost 2 bases and J 9 bases, leaving 12 bases between the germline ends. CDR3 size: 13 residues. In germline, CDR1 is SGHRS, CDR2 YFSETQ. CDR3 protein: CASSLRQATEQFF. The CDR3 DNA sequence: TGCGCCAGCAGCTTAAGACAGGCCACTGAGCAGTTCTTC.

This chain links TRBV19 with TRBJ1-3; D gene unclear. From germline, CDR1 is LNHDA and CDR2 SQIVND (reference sequence). V was shortened by 6 bases and J by 0 bases, with 6 bases between the two germline ends. This CDR3 comprises 13 residues. Here the CDR3 DNA reads TGTGCCAGTAGATACGGCTCTGGAAACACCATATATTTT. Protein sequence: CASRYGSGNTIYF.

Worth noting for this clone: This specimen includes other DNA sequences encoding the same CDR3. V is TRBV7-3 and J is TRBJ1-6; D perhaps matches TRBD1 (6 bases). CDR1 SGHTA and CDR2 FQGTGA come from the germline V gene. V was clipped by 0 bases and J by 13 bases, with 10 bases between them. There are 13 residues in the CDR3. CDR3 loop: CASSLTGGSPLHF. CDR3 coding DNA: TGTGCCAGCAGCTTAACAGGGGGATCCCCCCTCCACTTT.

The chain is built from TRBV5-1 and TRBJ2-7; D perhaps matches TRBD2 (5 bases). Per germline, CDR1 SGHRS and CDR2 YFSETQ. This CDR3 has 14 amino acids. V was cut by 2 bases and J by 3 bases, with 12 bases left in between. The CDR3 protein is CASSFNSVIYEQYF. The CDR3 nucleotides are TGCGCCAGCAGCTTCAATAGCGTGATCTACGAGCAGTACTTC.

The V gene is TRBV18, the J gene TRBJ1-2; 12 bases are a match to TRBD1. This CDR3 has 15 residues. V shed 4 bases, J shed 3 bases, and the junction held 3 bases outside the gene matches. Germline V gene sequence: CDR1 KGHSH, CDR2 LQKENI. CDR3 coding DNA: TGTGCCAGCTCACTGGGGACAGGGGGCTACTATGGCTACACCTTC. It is translated as CASSLGTGGYYGYTF.

The genes are TRBV7-3 and TRBJ1-1; D is uncertain. The germline V gene encodes CDR1 SGHTA and CDR2 FQGTGA. V lost 2 bases to trimming and J lost 2 bases, with 6 bases between them. This CDR3 has 13 amino acids. The CDR3 region is CASSLLPNTEAFF. In DNA, the CDR3 is TGTGCCAGCAGCTTACTACCTAACACTGAAGCTTTCTTT.

V is TRBV5-4 and J is TRBJ2-7; TRBD1 matches 7 bases. The CDR3 is 16 amino acids. V shed 3 bases and J 2 bases; nucleotides not matched to a gene: 11. CDR1 and CDR2 from the germline V gene are SGHNT and YYREEE (reference sequence). CDR3: CASSSGRRTGTYEQYF. The CDR3, as DNA: TGTGCCAGCAGCTCCGGCCGTAGGACAGGAACCTACGAGCAGTACTTC.